This passage covers 18 T cell receptor beta chains from one sample sequenced in a study of blood T cell repertoires in COVID-19. Clones were sequenced by immunoSEQ multiplex PCR, and TCRdb holds only the in-frame ones, with some missing. Of around 170,000 clones in the sample, approximately 86% were seen once. Sequencing was performed on peripheral blood. The receptors were gathered from a man in his sixties with COVID-19, enrolled during active disease.

The chain links TRBV18 to TRBJ2-7, with a possible D match to TRBD1 (6 bases). V was shortened by 0 bases and J by 2 bases, with 8 bases between the two germline ends. This CDR3 contains 14 residues. Germline V gene sequence: CDR1 KGHSH, CDR2 LQKENI. CDR3 in DNA: TGTGCCAGCTCACCACCCACAGGGCCCTACGAGCAGTACTTC. Protein product: CASSPPTGPYEQYF.

The V gene is TRBV29-1, the J gene TRBJ1-4, with D tentatively TRBD1 (6 bases). The CDR3 spans 16 residues. Between the trimmed V and J ends, which lost 1 base and 3 bases, there was a span of 15 bases. CDR1 and CDR2 from the germline V gene are SQVTM and ANQGSEA. The CDR3 DNA reads TGCAGCGTTGAAGGGGTCCGGGGGGGCCCTAATGAAAAACTGTTTTTT. Translated: CSVEGVRGGPNEKLFF.

The chain employs TRBV3-1 (or the pseudogene TRBV3-2) and TRBJ2-2, with TRBD2 identical over 10 bases. The V gene's germline CDR1 is LGHDT and CDR2 YNNKEL (reference sequence). The CDR3 has 17 amino acids. The J segment lost 5 bases and the V segment lost 0 bases, leaving 6 bases of the junction unmatched. The CDR3 coding sequence is TGTGCCAGCAGCCAAGAAAGTCTAGCGGGAGTTACCGGGGAGCTGTTTTTT. Translated, it gives CASSQESLAGVTGELFF.

The chain joins TRBV28 to TRBJ1-5, with D uncertain. This CDR3 comprises 14 residues. Trimming shortened V by 7 bases and J by 0 bases, and 10 bases separated the two germline ends. The germline V gene encodes CDR1 MDHEN and CDR2 SYDVKM. DNA for the CDR3: TGTGCCAGCACGAAAAGAGCTAGCAATCAGCCCCAGCATTTT. Its translation: CASTKRASNQPQHF.

The chain couples TRBV29-1 to TRBJ1-4, with TRBD1 matching 7 bases. CDR1 and CDR2 (germline): SQVTM, ANQGSEA. CDR3 length: 13 amino acids. V shed 6 bases and J 8 bases; nucleotides not matched to a gene: 9. The CDR3 DNA follows: TGCAGCGTGACAGGGACGACGGGCGAAAAACTGTTTTTT. This codes for CSVTGTTGEKLFF.

There are a few counts of this clone. V gene TRBV7-3 combines with J gene TRBJ2-3, with TRBD2 matching over 8 bases. Germline CDR1 and CDR2: SGHTA and FQGTGA. This CDR3 spans 16 amino acids. Trimming removed 2 bases from V and 3 bases from J; junction bases left unmatched: 7. As DNA, the CDR3 is TGTGCCAGCAGCTTAGTAGTAGCGGGGCCGACAGATACGCAGTATTTT. This translates into CASSLVVAGPTDTQYF.

The rearrangement joins TRBV29-1 to TRBJ2-7, with 7 nucleotides matching TRBD1. The CDR3 sequence is 14 residues long. V was pared by 3 bases and J by 7 bases, with 12 bases of the junction left unmatched. Germline lookup yields CDR1 SQVTM and CDR2 ANQGSEA. The CDR3 nucleotides are TGCAGCGTTGAGATAGGGGGCTCCTTTCCAGAGCAGTACTTC. Translating it yields CSVEIGGSFPEQYF.

This clone showed up just once. This CDR3 is CASSLGVGNSPLHF. CDR3 nucleotide sequence: TGTGCCAGCAGCTTAGGGGTGGGCAATTCACCCCTCCACTTT. V gene TRBV7-2 combines with J gene TRBJ1-6, with D unclear. This CDR3 has 14 amino acids. V gave up 1 base and J gave up 7 bases, with 8 bases separating them. CDR1 and CDR2 from the germline V gene are SGHTA and FQGNSA.

This chain links TRBV4-3 with TRBJ2-1; tentatively, D is TRBD2 (6 bases). V gave up 4 bases and J gave up 5 bases, with 15 bases separating them. The germline CDR1 and CDR2 sequences are LGHNA and YSLEER. CDR3 length: 15 amino acids. CDR3 region: CASSRAGTGDNEQFF. As DNA, the CDR3 is TGCGCCAGCAGCCGGGCGGGGACGGGGGACAATGAGCAGTTCTTC.

This chain joins TRBV3-1 (or the pseudogene TRBV3-2) and TRBJ1-2, with a weak D call TRBD1 (5 bases). CDR1 LGHDT and CDR2 YNNKEL come from the germline V gene (reference sequence). CDR3 length: 13 residues. Between the trimmed V and J ends, which lost 3 bases and 4 bases, there was a span of 9 bases. The CDR3 region has the DNA TGTGCCAGCAGCCATCGGGGGAGCTATGGCTACACCTTC. It codes for CASSHRGSYGYTF.

The V call is TRBV15, the J call TRBJ2-3; 9 positions agree with TRBD2. The V gene end was trimmed by 0 bases and the J gene end by 4 bases; junction bases not matched to a gene: 5. The CDR3 contains 16 residues. Looked up from germline, CDR1 is LNHNV and CDR2 is YYDKDF (reference sequence). The CDR3 DNA is TGTGCCACCAGCAGAGAACCTAGCGGGGCGGCAGATACGCAGTATTTT. Translation gives CATSREPSGAADTQYF.

The chain uses TRBV6-5 and TRBJ1-3; TRBD1 is a possible D gene (5 bases). This CDR3 contains 15 residues. V was cut by 6 bases and J by 0 bases, with 12 bases left in between. CDR1 is MNHEY and CDR2 is SVGAGI in the germline V gene. CDR3 region: CASRHDRSSGNTIYF. CDR3 bases: TGTGCCAGCAGACACGACAGAAGCTCTGGAAACACCATATATTTT.

The chain has TRBV19 and TRBJ1-4; 7 positions match TRBD1. CDR3 length: 15 residues. The V segment lost 4 bases and the J segment 10 bases; nucleotides outside the gene matches: 12. Germline CDR1 reads LNHDA; CDR2 reads SQIVND (reference sequence). CDR3 amino acids: CASSTGTAGVGKLFF. CDR3 sequence (DNA): TGTGCCAGTAGTACGGGGACAGCCGGCGTTGGAAAACTGTTTTTT.

This clone was found once. This sequence joins TRBV29-1 and TRBJ1-1; perhaps TRBD1 as D (5 bases). Per germline, CDR1 SQVTM and CDR2 ANQGSEA. There are 15 residues in the CDR3. V was clipped by 4 bases and J by 5 bases, with 20 bases between them. For the CDR3, the DNA is TGCAGCGTTGGAAAGTCAGGAGAAGGGGCTACTGAAGCTTTCTTT. Amino acids: CSVGKSGEGATEAFF.

The chain recombines TRBV11-2 with TRBJ2-7; perhaps TRBD2 as D (6 bases). In germline, CDR1 is SGHAT, CDR2 FQNNGV. V gave up 6 bases and J gave up 2 bases, with 23 bases separating them. CDR3 length equals 17 residues. The CDR3 sequence is CASRPPGGAPQAYEQYF. In DNA form, the CDR3 reads TGTGCCAGCAGACCACCCGGGGGAGCGCCACAAGCCTACGAGCAGTACTTC.

The chain combines TRBV5-1 with TRBJ2-1; D unresolved. The CDR3 has 14 amino acids. The V and J ends lost 5 bases and 4 bases respectively, with 13 bases between them. The germline CDR1 and CDR2 sequences are SGHRS and YFSETQ. The CDR3 DNA follows: TGCGCCAGCAGGGCGTCCGAGGTATACAATGAGCAGTTCTTC. It encodes CASRASEVYNEQFF.

V and J are TRBV5-6 and TRBJ1-1; perhaps TRBD1 as D (5 bases). V lost 1 base, J lost 8 bases, and 12 bases lay in between. Germline values: CDR1 SGHDT, CDR2 YYEEEE. CDR3 length: 13 amino acids. The CDR3: CASSLSGGTEAFF. The DNA of the CDR3 is TGTGCCAGCAGCTTGAGTGGAGGGACCGAAGCTTTCTTT.

This rearrangement joins TRBV2 to TRBJ1-6, with 7 nucleotides matching TRBD1. The CDR3 has 16 amino acids. Per the germline V gene, CDR1 is SNHLY and CDR2 is FYNNEI. J gave up 5 bases and V 7 bases, and 11 bases lay outside the gene matches. This CDR3 reads CASTSTGKINNSPLHF. For the CDR3, the DNA is TGTGCCAGCACCTCGACAGGGAAAATTAATAATTCACCCCTCCACTTT.